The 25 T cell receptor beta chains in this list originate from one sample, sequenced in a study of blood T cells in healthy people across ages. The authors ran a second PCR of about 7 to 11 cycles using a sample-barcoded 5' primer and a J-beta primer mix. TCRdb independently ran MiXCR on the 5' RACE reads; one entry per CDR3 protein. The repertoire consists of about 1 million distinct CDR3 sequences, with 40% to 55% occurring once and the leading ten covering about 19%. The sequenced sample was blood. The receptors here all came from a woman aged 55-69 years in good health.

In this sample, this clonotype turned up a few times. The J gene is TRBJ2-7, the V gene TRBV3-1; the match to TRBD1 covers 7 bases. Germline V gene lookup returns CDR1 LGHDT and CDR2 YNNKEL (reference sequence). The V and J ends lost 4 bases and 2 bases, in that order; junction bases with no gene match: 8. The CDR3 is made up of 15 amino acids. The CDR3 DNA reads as TGTGCCAGCAGCCCAGCAACCGGGACAGCCTACGAGCAGTACTTC. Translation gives CASSPATGTAYEQYF.

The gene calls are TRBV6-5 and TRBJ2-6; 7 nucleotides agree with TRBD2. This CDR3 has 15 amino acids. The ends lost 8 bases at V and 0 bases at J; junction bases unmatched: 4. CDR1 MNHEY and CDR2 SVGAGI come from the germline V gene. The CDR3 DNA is TGTGCCAGCTTTAGCGGGCTCTCTGGGGCCAACGTCCTGACTTTC. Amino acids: CASFSGLSGANVLTF.

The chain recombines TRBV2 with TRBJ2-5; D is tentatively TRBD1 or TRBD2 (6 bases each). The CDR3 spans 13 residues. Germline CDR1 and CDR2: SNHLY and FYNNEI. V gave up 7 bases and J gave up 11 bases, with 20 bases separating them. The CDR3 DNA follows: TGTGCCAGCAAACGGGGGCCAAACAATGAGCAGTACTTC. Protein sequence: CASKRGPNNEQYF. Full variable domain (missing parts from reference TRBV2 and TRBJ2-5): EPEVTQTPSHQVTQMGQEVILRCVPISNHLYFYWYRQILGQKVEFLVSFYNNEISEKSEIFDDQFSVERPDGSNFTLKIRSTKLEDSAMYFCASKRGPNNEQYFGPGTRLLVL.

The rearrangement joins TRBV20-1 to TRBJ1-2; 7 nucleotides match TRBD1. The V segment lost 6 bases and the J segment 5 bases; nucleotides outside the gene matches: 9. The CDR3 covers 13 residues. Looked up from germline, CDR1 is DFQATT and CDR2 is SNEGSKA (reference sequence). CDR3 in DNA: TGCAGTGCCGCGGGACAGCCAGATTATGGCTACACCTTC. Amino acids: CSAAGQPDYGYTF.

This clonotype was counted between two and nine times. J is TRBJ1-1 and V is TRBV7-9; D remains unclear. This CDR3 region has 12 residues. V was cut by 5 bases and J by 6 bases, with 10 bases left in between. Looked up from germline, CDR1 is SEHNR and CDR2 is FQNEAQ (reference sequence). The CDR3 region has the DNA TGTGCCAGCAGCACAGACGGTTCTGAAGCTTTCTTT. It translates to CASSTDGSEAFF.

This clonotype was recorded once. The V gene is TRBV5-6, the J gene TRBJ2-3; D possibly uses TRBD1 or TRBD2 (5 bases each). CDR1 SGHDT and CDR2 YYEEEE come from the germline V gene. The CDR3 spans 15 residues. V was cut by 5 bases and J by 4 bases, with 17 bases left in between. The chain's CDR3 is CASSLPGTYADTQYF. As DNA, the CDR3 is TGTGCCAGCAGTCTTCCCGGGACGTACGCAGATACGCAGTATTTT.

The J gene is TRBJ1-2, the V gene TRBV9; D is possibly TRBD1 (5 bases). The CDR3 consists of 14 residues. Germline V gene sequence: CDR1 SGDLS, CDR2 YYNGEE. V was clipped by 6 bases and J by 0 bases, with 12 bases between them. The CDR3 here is CASTYQGTNYGYTF. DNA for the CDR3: TGTGCCAGCACCTATCAGGGAACTAACTATGGCTACACCTTC.

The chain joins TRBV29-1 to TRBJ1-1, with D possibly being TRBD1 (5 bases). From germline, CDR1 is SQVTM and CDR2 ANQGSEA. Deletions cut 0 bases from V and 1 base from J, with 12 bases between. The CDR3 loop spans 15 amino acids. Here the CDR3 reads CSVEEVRQGNTEAFF. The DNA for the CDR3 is TGCAGCGTTGAAGAGGTGCGGCAGGGGAACACTGAAGCTTTCTTT.

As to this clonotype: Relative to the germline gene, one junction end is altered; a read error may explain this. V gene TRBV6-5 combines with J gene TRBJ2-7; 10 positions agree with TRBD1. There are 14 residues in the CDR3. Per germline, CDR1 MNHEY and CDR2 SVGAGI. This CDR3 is CACRHGQGAYEQYF. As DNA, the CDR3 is TGCGCCTGCAGACACGGACAGGGGGCCTACGAGCAGTACTTC.

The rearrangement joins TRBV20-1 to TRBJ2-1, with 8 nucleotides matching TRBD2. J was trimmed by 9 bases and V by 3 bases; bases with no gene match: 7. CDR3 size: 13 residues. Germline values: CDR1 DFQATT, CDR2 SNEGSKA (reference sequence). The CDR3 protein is CSARAGGVSEQFF. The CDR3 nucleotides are TGCAGTGCTAGGGCGGGAGGAGTGAGTGAGCAGTTCTTC.

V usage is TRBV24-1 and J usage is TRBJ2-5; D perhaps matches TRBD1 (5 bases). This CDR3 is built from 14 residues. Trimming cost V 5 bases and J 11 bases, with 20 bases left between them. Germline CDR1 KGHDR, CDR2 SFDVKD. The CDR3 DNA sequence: TGTGCCACCAGTGGTTGGGGCGGAGACAATGAGCAGTACTTC. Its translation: CATSGWGGDNEQYF.

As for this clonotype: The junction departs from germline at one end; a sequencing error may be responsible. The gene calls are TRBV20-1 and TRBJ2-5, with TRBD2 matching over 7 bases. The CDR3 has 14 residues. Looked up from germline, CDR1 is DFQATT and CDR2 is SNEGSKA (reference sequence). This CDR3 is CSTRSGTVRQTQYF. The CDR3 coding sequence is TGCAGTACTAGAAGCGGGACCGTGCGGCAGACCCAGTACTTC.

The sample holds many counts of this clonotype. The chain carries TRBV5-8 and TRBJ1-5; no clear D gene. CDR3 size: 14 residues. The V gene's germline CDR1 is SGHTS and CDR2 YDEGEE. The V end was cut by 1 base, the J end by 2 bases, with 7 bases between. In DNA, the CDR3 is TGTGCCAGCAGCTTGTTACTGGGCAATCAGCCCCAGCATTTT. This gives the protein CASSLLLGNQPQHF.

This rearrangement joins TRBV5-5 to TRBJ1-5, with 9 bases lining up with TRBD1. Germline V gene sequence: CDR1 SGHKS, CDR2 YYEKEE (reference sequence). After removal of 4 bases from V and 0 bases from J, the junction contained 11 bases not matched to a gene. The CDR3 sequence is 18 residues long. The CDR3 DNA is TGTGCCAGCAGCCGCGAGATGTCGACAGGGGGTAGCAATCAGCCCCAGCATTTT. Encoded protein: CASSREMSTGGSNQPQHF.

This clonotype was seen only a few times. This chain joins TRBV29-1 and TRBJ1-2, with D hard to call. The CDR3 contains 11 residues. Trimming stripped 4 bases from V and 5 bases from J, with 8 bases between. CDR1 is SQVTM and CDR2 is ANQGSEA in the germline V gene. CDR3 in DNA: TGCAGCGTTGCGAGGACGTATGGCTACACCTTC. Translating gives CSVARTYGYTF.

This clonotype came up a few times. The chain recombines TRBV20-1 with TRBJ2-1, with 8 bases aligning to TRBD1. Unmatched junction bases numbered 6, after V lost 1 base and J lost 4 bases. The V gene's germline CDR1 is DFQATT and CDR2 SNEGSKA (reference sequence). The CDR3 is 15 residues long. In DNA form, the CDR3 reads TGCAGTGCTAGAGCGCAGGGGGCGTCTTACAATGAGCAGTTCTTC. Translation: CSARAQGASYNEQFF.

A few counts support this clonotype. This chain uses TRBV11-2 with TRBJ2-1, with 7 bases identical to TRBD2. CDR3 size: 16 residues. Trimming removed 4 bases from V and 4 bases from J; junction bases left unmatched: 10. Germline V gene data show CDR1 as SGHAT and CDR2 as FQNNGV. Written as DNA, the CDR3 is TGTGCCAGCAGCTCCTACCTAGCGGAGCTATACAATGAGCAGTTCTTC. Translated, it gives CASSSYLAELYNEQFF.

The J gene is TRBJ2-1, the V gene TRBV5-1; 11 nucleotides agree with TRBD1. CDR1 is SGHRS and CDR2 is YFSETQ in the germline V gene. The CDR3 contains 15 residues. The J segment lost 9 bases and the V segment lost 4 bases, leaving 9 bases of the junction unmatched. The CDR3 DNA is TGCGCCAGCAGCCAAGGACAGGGGGCGAGTATTGAGCAGTTCTTC. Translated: CASSQGQGASIEQFF.

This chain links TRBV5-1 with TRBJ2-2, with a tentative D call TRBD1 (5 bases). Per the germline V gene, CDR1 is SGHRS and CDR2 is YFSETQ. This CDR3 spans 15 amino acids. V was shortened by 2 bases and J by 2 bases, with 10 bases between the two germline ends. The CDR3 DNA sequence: TGCGCCAGCAGCTTTGACAGCTTCAACACCGGGGAGCTGTTTTTT. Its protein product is CASSFDSFNTGELFF. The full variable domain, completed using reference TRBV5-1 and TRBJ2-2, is KAGVTQTPRYLIKTRGQQVTLSCSPISGHRSVSWYQQTPGQGLQFLFEYFSETQRNKGNFPGRFSGRQFSNSRSEMNVSTLELGDSALYLCASSFDSFNTGELFFGEGSRLTVL.

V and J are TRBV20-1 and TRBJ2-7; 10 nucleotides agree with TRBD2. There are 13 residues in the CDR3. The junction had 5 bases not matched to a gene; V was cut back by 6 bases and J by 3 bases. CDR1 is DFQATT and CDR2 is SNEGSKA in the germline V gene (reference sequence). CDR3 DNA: TGCAGTGCAACACTAGCGGGGAACTACGAGCAGTACTTC. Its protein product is CSATLAGNYEQYF.

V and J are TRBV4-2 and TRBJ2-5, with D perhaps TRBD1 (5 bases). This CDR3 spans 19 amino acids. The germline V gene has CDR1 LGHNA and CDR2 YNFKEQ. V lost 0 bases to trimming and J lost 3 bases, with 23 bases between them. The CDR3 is CASSQDRAGIFAEEETQYF. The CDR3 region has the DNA TGTGCCAGCAGCCAAGACAGGGCAGGGATCTTCGCCGAGGAAGAGACCCAGTACTTC.

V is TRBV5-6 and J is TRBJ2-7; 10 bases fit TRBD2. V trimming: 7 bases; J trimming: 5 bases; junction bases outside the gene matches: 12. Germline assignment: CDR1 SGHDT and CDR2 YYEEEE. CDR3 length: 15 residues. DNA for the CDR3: TGTGCCAGCCATGACGGGCTAGCGGGAGCCCACGAGCAGTACTTC. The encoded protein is CASHDGLAGAHEQYF.

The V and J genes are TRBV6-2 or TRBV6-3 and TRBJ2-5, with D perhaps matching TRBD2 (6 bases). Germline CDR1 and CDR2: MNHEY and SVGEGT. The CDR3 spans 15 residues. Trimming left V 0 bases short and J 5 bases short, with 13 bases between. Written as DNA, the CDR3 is TGTGCCAGCAGTTACTCCGGGGGAGAAGAGGAGACCCAGTACTTC. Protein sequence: CASSYSGGEEETQYF.

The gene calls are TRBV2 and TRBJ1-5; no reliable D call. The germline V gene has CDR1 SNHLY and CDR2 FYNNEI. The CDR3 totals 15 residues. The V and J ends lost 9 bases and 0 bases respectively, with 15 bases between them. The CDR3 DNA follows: TGTGCCAGTCATACATCGAGGTATAGCAATCAGCCCCAGCATTTT. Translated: CASHTSRYSNQPQHF.

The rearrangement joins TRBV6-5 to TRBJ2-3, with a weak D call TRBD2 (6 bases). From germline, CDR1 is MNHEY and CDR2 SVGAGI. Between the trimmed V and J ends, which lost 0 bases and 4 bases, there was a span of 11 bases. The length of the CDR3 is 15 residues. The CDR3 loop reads CASSYSTGASDTQYF. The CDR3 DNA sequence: TGTGCCAGCAGTTACTCTACGGGAGCGTCAGATACGCAGTATTTT.